Below, 7 T cell receptor beta chains from the same sample are listed, as sequenced in a study of CD8+CD57+ T cells in acquired aplastic anemia. TCR beta VDJ and CDR3 profiles were obtained from a genomic DNA template. TCRdb reanalysed the reads using MiXCR and keeps one entry per CDR3 protein. Of roughly 200,000 distinct CDR3 sequences in the sample, 50% to 65% were seen once. Flow cytometry had shown expanded CD8+CD57+ cells in the patients chosen for sequencing. Input material: sorted CD4+, CD8+, or CD8+CD57+ T cells (not recorded which) from PBMCs. All receptors derive from a human donor with aplastic anemia.

This chain joins TRBV7-6 and TRBJ2-5; 11 positions agree with TRBD2. The length of the CDR3 is 16 residues. Trimming at V came to 5 bases and at J to 3 bases, leaving 8 bases not matched to a gene. Germline loops: CDR1 SGHVS, CDR2 FNYEAQ. The CDR3 DNA is TGTGCCAGCAGCCACCAGACTAGCGGGGTGGAAGAGACCCAGTACTTC. Its protein is CASSHQTSGVEETQYF.

The chain has TRBV27 and TRBJ2-3; D unclear. The J call may not be correct, given that the DNA end is closer to TRBJ1-5. CDR1 MNHEY and CDR2 SMNVEV come from the germline V gene (reference sequence). The CDR3 extends over 13 amino acids. CDR3 nucleotides: TGTGCCAGCAGTTTAGCGGGCACAGATACGCAGCATTTT. Translating it yields CASSLAGTDTQHF.

In this sample, this clonotype turned up a few times. CDR3 residues: CASSLEYSGNTIYF. In DNA form, the CDR3 reads TGTGCCAGCAGCTTGGAGTACTCTGGAAACACCATATATTTT. The chain is built from TRBV5-4 and TRBJ1-3; D gene uncertain. The ends were cut back, 0 bases at V and 0 bases at J, with 4 bases in the middle. CDR1 and CDR2 from the germline V gene are SGHNT and YYREEE (reference sequence). CDR3 length: 14 amino acids.

The chain is built from TRBV9 and TRBJ2-3; 10 nucleotides match TRBD2. V lost 0 bases, J lost 4 bases, and 5 bases stayed unmatched. Germline CDR1 SGDLS, CDR2 YYNGEE. This CDR3 spans 16 amino acids. Here the CDR3 DNA reads TGTGCCAGCAGCGTAGAAGCGGGGGGGACGTCAGATACGCAGTATTTT. It yields the protein CASSVEAGGTSDTQYF.

This clonotype was counted between two and nine times. A much larger clone lies one base from this, so it may be a read error. The chain is built from TRBV2 and TRBJ2-7, with D perhaps TRBD2 (5 bases). The germline CDR1 and CDR2 sequences are SNHLY and FYNNEI. The CDR3 covers 13 residues. Here the CDR3 DNA reads TGTACCAGCAGTTACTCCGGGGTTTACGAGCAGTACTTC. Translation gives CTSSYSGVYEQYF.

The chain is built from TRBV11-1 and TRBJ2-7; no clear D gene. This CDR3 is built from 11 residues. The V end lost 6 bases, the J end lost 5 bases, and 8 bases lay between the germline ends. Germline V gives CDR1 SGHAT, CDR2 FQDESV (reference sequence). CDR3 sequence: CASSPDHEQYF. The CDR3 nucleotides read TGTGCCAGCAGTCCGGACCACGAGCAGTACTTC.

V usage is TRBV13 and J usage is TRBJ2-2; D not certain. Germline-derived CDR1 and CDR2 are PRHDT and FYEKMQ (reference sequence). The CDR3 length is 15 residues. Trimming stripped 2 bases from V and 2 bases from J, with 9 bases between. CDR3 DNA sequence: TGTGCCAGCAGCTTAACTCCGGTAAACACCGGGGAGCTGTTTTTT. This codes for CASSLTPVNTGELFF. The whole variable domain, filled in from reference TRBV13 and TRBJ2-2, reads AAGVIQSPRHLIKEKRETATLKCYPIPRHDTVYWYQQGPGQDPQFLISFYEKMQSDKGSIPDRFSAQQFSDYHSELNMSSLELGDSALYFCASSLTPVNTGELFFGEGSRLTVL.